These 12 T cell receptor beta chains share one sample of origin, sequenced in a study of blood T cell repertoires in COVID-19. This table comes from immunoSEQ multiplex PCR, and its TCRdb copy is limited to in-frame clones, with some not included. Of 200,000 to 250,000 clones detected, less than 85% appear once; the ten largest clones hold 4.5% to 6%. The sample comprised peripheral blood. The origin of the receptors is a woman at least 80 years old with active or convalescent COVID-19.

The chain employs TRBV18 and TRBJ2-2; a weak D match, TRBD1 (5 bases). Germline assignment: CDR1 KGHSH and CDR2 LQKENI. The CDR3 contains 14 residues. V dropped 4 bases and J dropped 5 bases, with 11 bases sitting between them. CDR3 sequence reads: CASSQIRDTGELFF. The DNA of the CDR3 is TGTGCCAGCTCACAGATCAGGGATACCGGGGAGCTGTTTTTT.

The J gene is TRBJ1-6, the V gene TRBV20-1; 7 bases match TRBD1. After removal of 3 bases from V and 9 bases from J, the junction contained 8 bases not matched to a gene. The CDR3 loop spans 14 amino acids. Germline loops: CDR1 DFQATT, CDR2 SNEGSKA (reference sequence). Here the CDR3 reads CSASPPGQLSPLHF. The CDR3 nucleotides are TGCAGTGCTAGTCCTCCGGGACAGCTTTCACCCCTCCACTTT.

The sample holds a few counts of this clone. The V gene is TRBV4-1, the J gene TRBJ1-2; 7 bases agree with TRBD1. CDR3 length equals 15 residues. Germline CDR1 is MGHRA and CDR2 is YSYEKL. The J segment lost 1 base and the V segment lost 4 bases, leaving 6 bases of the junction unmatched. The CDR3 coding sequence is TGCGCCAGCAGCCCGAGGACAGGACTTAACTATGGCTACACCTTC. This encodes CASSPRTGLNYGYTF.

V and J are TRBV10-3 and TRBJ1-3; no reliable D call. Germline V gene lookup returns CDR1 ENHRY and CDR2 SYGVKD. The CDR3 contains 13 residues. V lost 8 bases to trimming and J lost 1 base, with 9 bases between them. CDR3 in amino acids: CAIGGLSGNTIYF. In DNA, the CDR3 is TGTGCCATCGGTGGTCTTTCTGGAAACACCATATATTTT.

This chain uses TRBV5-6 with TRBJ1-2; 10 bases match TRBD1. CDR3 length equals 14 residues. With 4 bases clipped from V and 5 bases from J, the junction kept 5 bases outside the gene matches. Germline V gene lookup returns CDR1 SGHDT and CDR2 YYEEEE. CDR3 amino acids: CASSVDRGQYGYTF. The CDR3 coding sequence is TGTGCCAGCAGCGTAGACAGGGGGCAATATGGCTACACCTTC.

This clone was counted between two and nine times. The chain uses TRBV5-4 and TRBJ2-5; tentative D call: TRBD2 (7 bases). This CDR3 contains 15 residues. The germline V gene has CDR1 SGHNT and CDR2 YYREEE (reference sequence). V lost 0 bases to trimming and J lost 4 bases, with 13 bases between them. Here the CDR3 DNA reads TGTGCCAGCAGCTTGGCCCAGGGGAGGGCAGAGACCCAGTACTTC. The encoded protein is CASSLAQGRAETQYF.

This chain links TRBV27 with TRBJ1-2, with TRBD1 matching over 8 bases. The trim removed 5 bases at V and 8 bases at J, leaving 7 bases unmatched. CDR3 length: 13 residues. Germline CDR1 MNHEY, CDR2 SMNVEV (reference sequence). The CDR3 bases are TGTGCCAGCAGTACCCGACAGGGGATCGGCTACACCTTC. This translates into CASSTRQGIGYTF.

This chain connects TRBV6-2 or TRBV6-3 to TRBJ1-2, with a tentative D call TRBD1 (5 bases). Per the germline V gene, CDR1 is MNHEY and CDR2 is SVGEGT. V shed 0 bases and J shed 4 bases, with 12 bases lying between them. The CDR3 extends over 15 amino acids. CDR3 DNA: TGTGCCAGCAGTTACTCTAGGGGCGCCTCCTATGGCTACACCTTC. Translated, it gives CASSYSRGASYGYTF.

J is TRBJ1-3 and V is TRBV2, with D possibly matching TRBD1 (6 bases). Per the germline V gene, CDR1 is SNHLY and CDR2 is FYNNEI. The CDR3 is 15 residues long. Trimming shortened V by 5 bases and J by 0 bases, and 11 bases separated the two germline ends. In DNA, the CDR3 is TGTGCCAGCAGTTGGGACACTCACTCTGGAAACACCATATATTTT. It encodes CASSWDTHSGNTIYF.

The rearrangement joins TRBV18 to TRBJ1-1; 8 bases agree with TRBD1. Germline lookup yields CDR1 KGHSH and CDR2 LQKENI. The CDR3 is 15 amino acids. Trimming cost V 5 bases and J 6 bases; bases outside gene matches: 11. In DNA form, the CDR3 reads TGTGCCAGCTCAGGGTCAGGGGGCGCCCCGGCTGAAGCTTTCTTT. As protein: CASSGSGGAPAEAFF.

This clone was seen a single time. This chain connects TRBV28 to TRBJ2-7, with 9 bases lining up with TRBD2. Per germline, CDR1 MDHEN and CDR2 SYDVKM. The CDR3 is 15 residues long. Unmatched junction bases numbered 5, after V lost 3 bases and J lost 2 bases. CDR3 sequence: CASSFGPSGTYEQYF. CDR3 DNA sequence: TGTGCCAGCAGTTTTGGGCCTAGCGGGACCTACGAGCAGTACTTC.

This sequence joins TRBV3-1 (or the pseudogene TRBV3-2) and TRBJ2-2; 7 bases fit TRBD1. J was trimmed by 4 bases and V by 6 bases; bases with no gene match: 11. Germline CDR1 and CDR2: LGHDT and YNNKEL (reference sequence). The CDR3 consists of 16 residues. Written as DNA, the CDR3 is TGTGCCAGCAGACCCCGTGACAGGGTGTCCACCGGGGAGCTGTTTTTT. Protein: CASRPRDRVSTGELFF.